Below are 23 T cell receptor beta chains sequenced from a single sample in a study of early T cells in non-severe SARS-CoV-2 infection. TCRdb ran MiXCR on the 5' RACE reads and lists one entry per CDR3 protein. The table includes about 85,000 distinct CDR3 sequences, roughly an eighth detected once. The sample was whole blood. The receptors were gathered from an adult who was a healthcare worker with PCR-confirmed SARS-CoV-2 infection or an uninfected control (not recorded which).

The V and J genes are TRBV10-3 and TRBJ2-3; no clear D gene. The CDR3 totals 14 residues. From germline, CDR1 is ENHRY and CDR2 SYGVKD. V lost 4 bases and J lost 0, with 8 bases in between. This CDR3 reads CAISVSRSTDTQYF. CDR3 nucleotide sequence: TGTGCCATCAGTGTCAGCAGAAGCACAGATACGCAGTATTTT.

This clonotype has a handful of counts. The chain carries TRBV2 and TRBJ2-7; 14 bases map to TRBD2. The V gene end was trimmed by 6 bases and the J gene end by 5 bases; junction bases not matched to a gene: 15. The length of the CDR3 is 18 residues. Germline V gene sequence: CDR1 SNHLY, CDR2 FYNNEI. CDR3 nucleotide sequence: TGTGCCAGCAGCTCTGGACTAGCGGGAGGCTTCCCAGGGGACGAGCAGTACTTC. Its translation: CASSSGLAGGFPGDEQYF.

This clonotype was counted between two and nine times. J is TRBJ1-1 and V is TRBV18; tentative D call: TRBD1 (5 bases). In germline, CDR1 is KGHSH, CDR2 LQKENI. The V and J ends lost 8 bases and 6 bases respectively, with 22 bases between them. The CDR3 is 15 amino acids. The CDR3: CASPPRGGVLAEAFF. The DNA of the CDR3 is TGTGCCAGCCCCCCCCGGGGGGGTGTTCTAGCTGAAGCTTTCTTT.

The chain carries TRBV27 and TRBJ2-7; maybe TRBD1 (7 bases). The CDR3 runs 13 residues. The V gene lost 6 bases and the J gene lost 6 bases, with 15 bases spanning the gap. Germline loops: CDR1 MNHEY, CDR2 SMNVEV (reference sequence). The CDR3 reads CASSPGGGREQYF. The CDR3 nucleotides are TGTGCCAGCAGCCCTGGAGGGGGCCGCGAGCAGTACTTC.

The CDR3 region is CASRTGLSGNTIYF. CDR3 nucleotide sequence: TGTGCCAGCAGAACAGGTCTCTCTGGAAACACCATATATTTT. The chain has TRBV6-6 and TRBJ1-3, with D possibly being TRBD1 (5 bases). The CDR3 consists of 14 residues. Germline V CDR1 and CDR2: MNHNY, SVGAGI (reference sequence). Trimming took 6 bases from V and 0 from J, leaving 9 bases between them.

The genes are TRBV14 and TRBJ1-5; 8 bases map to TRBD1. Germline CDR1 is SGHDN and CDR2 is FVKESK. V shed 9 bases and J 3 bases; nucleotides not matched to a gene: 13. This CDR3 comprises 16 residues. The CDR3 loop reads CARLGLDRVDNQPQHF. In DNA form, the CDR3 reads TGTGCCAGGTTGGGCCTGGACAGGGTGGACAATCAGCCCCAGCATTTT.

This clonotype was seen only a few times. The rearrangement uses TRBV14 and TRBJ2-7, with 13 bases matching TRBD2. In germline, CDR1 is SGHDN, CDR2 FVKESK. V trimming: 4 bases; J trimming: 9 bases; junction bases outside the gene matches: 6. This CDR3 is built from 14 residues. The CDR3, as DNA: TGTGCCAGCAGCCCGGGACTAGCGGGAAGTGTGCAGTACTTC. Its protein product is CASSPGLAGSVQYF. The variable domain in full, with the rest retrieved from reference TRBV14 and TRBJ2-7, is EAGVTQFPSHSVIEKGQTVTLRCDPISGHDNLYWYRRVMGKEIKFLLHFVKESKQDESGMPNNRFLAERTGGTYSTLKVQPAELEDSGVYFCASSPGLAGSVQYFGPGTRLTVT.

Turning to this clonotype: A much larger clone is a single base away; this may be a read error. The gene calls are TRBV27 and TRBJ2-7, with D hard to call. With 6 bases removed from V and 0 bases from J, the gap between germline ends came to 6 bases. The CDR3 covers 12 residues. Germline CDR1 reads MNHEY; CDR2 reads SMNVEV (reference sequence). The CDR3 here is CASSPGSYEQYF. The CDR3 DNA sequence: TGTGCCAGCAGCCCCGGCTCCTACGAGCAGTACTTC.

This clonotype was counted between two and nine times. The V gene is TRBV7-2, the J gene TRBJ1-4; D is undetermined. Looked up from germline, CDR1 is SGHTA and CDR2 is FQGNSA. The CDR3 is 14 residues long. The ends were cut back, 7 bases at V and 8 bases at J, with 17 bases in the middle. The CDR3 region is CASTRALPGEKLFF. CDR3 coding DNA: TGTGCCAGCACCCGGGCCCTTCCCGGAGAAAAACTGTTTTTT.

This clonotype has just a few counts. This chain joins TRBV29-1 and TRBJ2-1; tentatively, D is TRBD1 (6 bases). Looked up from germline, CDR1 is SQVTM and CDR2 is ANQGSEA. The CDR3 length is 16 residues. V shed 1 base and J shed 0 bases, with 13 bases lying between them. The CDR3 protein is CSVEGLDSSSYNEQFF. CDR3 DNA sequence: TGCAGCGTTGAAGGCCTGGACAGTAGCTCCTACAATGAGCAGTTCTTC.

This clonotype showed up just a few times. The rearrangement uses TRBV7-9 and TRBJ2-1, with 9 bases lining up with TRBD1. With V trimmed by 5 bases and J by 15 bases, 5 bases remained unmatched. The CDR3 consists of 11 residues. In germline, CDR1 is SEHNR, CDR2 FQNEAQ (reference sequence). CDR3: CASSRTGVRFF. The CDR3, as DNA: TGTGCCAGCAGCCGGACAGGGGTACGGTTCTTC.

Only a few counts were recorded for this clonotype. This chain joins TRBV28 and TRBJ2-6; no reliable D call. The CDR3 totals 15 residues. The germline V gene has CDR1 MDHEN and CDR2 SYDVKM. The CDR3, as DNA: TGTGGCGTGACCCCCGCCATCTCTGGGGCCAACGTCCTGACTTTC. Translation: CGVTPAISGANVLTF. The full variable domain, rest sourced from reference TRBV28 and TRBJ2-6, is DVKVTQSSRYLVKRTGEKVFLECVQDMDHENMFWYRQDPGLGLRLIYFSYDVKMKEKGDIPEGYSVSREKKERFSLILESASTNQTSMYLCGVTPAISGANVLTFGAGSRLTVL.

V is TRBV24-1 and J is TRBJ1-1, with D unclear. Trimming removed 1 base from V and 5 bases from J, with 7 bases in between. This CDR3 region has 13 residues. Germline V CDR1 and CDR2: KGHDR, SFDVKD. CDR3 nucleotides: TGTGCCACCAGTGATTTCAAGGAGACTGAAGCTTTCTTT. Translated, it gives CATSDFKETEAFF.

The rearrangement links TRBV6-6 to TRBJ1-3; D remains ambiguous. V was shortened by 4 bases and J by 0 bases, with 10 bases between the two germline ends. Per the germline V gene, CDR1 is MNHNY and CDR2 is SVGAGI (reference sequence). This CDR3 contains 15 residues. CDR3 residues: CASSLAVLSGNTIYF. The CDR3 nucleotides read TGTGCCAGCAGTTTGGCGGTCCTCTCTGGAAACACCATATATTTT.

As concerns this clonotype: One end of the junction varies from germline; a read error may be responsible. The CDR3 region is CASSDVDRTDPGELFF. The CDR3 DNA follows: TGTGCCTCCAGTGATGTGGACAGGACAGATCCCGGGGAGCTGTTTTTT. The chain has TRBV24-1 and TRBJ2-2; 7 bases agree with TRBD1. Germline loops: CDR1 KGHDR, CDR2 SFDVKD. The CDR3 contains 16 residues.

This clonotype showed up just a few times. The DNA of the CDR3 is TGTGCCAGCAGTGGGCTACAGGATAACTATGGCTACACCTTC. It specifies CASSGLQDNYGYTF. The chain couples TRBV25-1 to TRBJ1-2; D is perhaps TRBD1 (5 bases). The CDR3 runs 14 residues. V shed 4 bases and J shed 1 base, with 10 bases lying between them. CDR1 is MGHDK, CDR2 SYGVNS, per germline.

The chain combines TRBV27 with TRBJ1-5; TRBD1 aligns across 7 bases. This CDR3 contains 15 residues. V lost 7 bases to trimming and J lost 3 bases; unmatched junction nucleotides: 9. Per germline, CDR1 MNHEY and CDR2 SMNVEV (reference sequence). CDR3 in amino acids: CASTPSTGTNQPQHF. CDR3 bases: TGTGCCAGCACCCCATCGACAGGGACCAATCAGCCCCAGCATTTT.

This sequence joins TRBV13 and TRBJ2-1, with D unclear. Germline CDR1 reads PRHDT; CDR2 reads FYEKMQ (reference sequence). The CDR3 length is 14 residues. The V end lost 0 bases, the J end lost 7 bases, and 10 bases lay between the germline ends. This CDR3 is CASSLGARLNEQFF. CDR3 DNA: TGTGCCAGCAGCTTAGGGGCTAGGTTGAATGAGCAGTTCTTC.

This clonotype showed up many times. The chain is built from TRBV6-5 and TRBJ1-1; D is perhaps TRBD1 (5 bases). V lost 2 bases and J lost 0, with 10 bases in between. CDR3 length: 15 amino acids. The germline CDR1 and CDR2 sequences are MNHEY and SVGAGI. The CDR3 DNA reads as TGTGCCAGCAGTTACGGGGGATCAGTGAACACTGAAGCTTTCTTT. Amino acids: CASSYGGSVNTEAFF.

The chain is built from TRBV6-6 and TRBJ1-1; possibly TRBD1 for D (5 bases). The CDR3 has 13 residues. Germline CDR1 and CDR2: MNHNY and SVGAGI (reference sequence). Trimming left V 5 bases short and J 4 bases short, with 11 bases between. The CDR3 DNA follows: TGTGCCAGCAGTGGGACGGTCTTCACTGAAGCTTTCTTT. Translated, it gives CASSGTVFTEAFF.

The CDR3 loop is CSANTGTIAYEQYF. CDR3 coding DNA: TGCAGTGCGAATACCGGGACGATCGCCTACGAGCAGTACTTC. V is TRBV20-1 and J is TRBJ2-7, with D possibly being TRBD1 or TRBD2 (5 bases each). V lost 6 bases and J 2 bases, leaving 17 bases between the germline ends. The CDR3 sequence is 14 residues long. CDR1 and CDR2 (germline): DFQATT, SNEGSKA (reference sequence).

J is TRBJ2-7 and V is TRBV3-1, with 8 positions matching TRBD1. V shed 2 bases, J shed 3 bases, and the junction held 3 bases outside the gene matches. CDR3 length: 14 amino acids. Germline V CDR1 and CDR2: LGHDT, YNNKEL (reference sequence). This chain's CDR3 is CASSQWTGRYEQYF. The CDR3 nucleotides read TGTGCCAGCAGCCAATGGACAGGGCGCTACGAGCAGTACTTC.

This chain connects TRBV4-1 to TRBJ1-6, with no clear D. The CDR3 consists of 13 residues. Germline V gene lookup returns CDR1 MGHRA and CDR2 YSYEKL. V lost 3 bases to trimming and J lost 8 bases, with 8 bases between them. The CDR3 region is CASSQVPDSPLHF. Here the CDR3 DNA reads TGCGCCAGCAGCCAGGTGCCCGATTCACCCCTCCACTTT.